This T cell receptor beta chain comes out of a study of vaccination effects on CD4 cells after COVID-19. As for the study in general: The median interval between the second dose and post-vaccine sampling was 72 days. Whole-study results and caveats: Whether induced by infection or by vaccine, clones showed marked clonal contraction late after vaccination.

The length of the CDR3 is 14 residues. Between the trimmed V and J ends, which lost 1 base and 3 bases, there was a span of 9 bases. CDR1 is LGHDT and CDR2 is YNNKEL in the germline V gene (reference sequence). Prior to sequencing, the ViraFEST assay stimulated PBMC with viral peptide pools, which expanded the antigen-specific CD4+ T cells. The culture ran for around nine days before CD4+ T cells were isolated. Two-dose BNT162b2 or mRNA-1273 vaccination was given to participants. None of the vaccinated had previously contracted SARS-CoV-2, and their nucleocapsid antibodies tested negative. Wells containing 1.5 million to 2 million PBMC each were cultured with approximately 9.2 IU/ml IL-2 and approximately 10 ug/ml peptides. This clone occurred a few times. Antigen unknown. The table came from immunoSEQ multiplex PCR; TCRdb's copy has only in-frame clones and leaves some out. Seen here are over 80,000 clones, around four fifths observed once, and the top ten hold more than 0.95%.

J is TRBJ1-2 and V is TRBV3-1 (or the pseudogene TRBV3-2); D gene ambiguous. The input for sequencing was CD4+ T cells from PBMCs cultured with HCoV-OC43 spike peptides, taken after COVID-19 vaccination. Regarding subset: HCoV-OC43 spike overlapping peptide pool stimulation. This receptor was taken from a human donor who received a COVID-19 vaccine. The CDR3 reads CASSQGNRDYGYTF. The DNA for the CDR3 is TGTGCCAGCAGCCAAGGGAACAGAGACTATGGCTACACCTTC.